The rows below give T cell receptor beta chains drawn from one sample of a study of PD-1 blockade in classical Hodgkin lymphoma. Using immunoSEQ multiplex PCR, the repertoire was profiled, and TCRdb retains in-frame clones only, with some absent. Of roughly 11,000 clones listed, approximately 88% are singletons. The sample consisted of CD8+ T cells from blood, taken at baseline. Receptor source: a human donor with classical Hodgkin lymphoma. Both conserved end residues are part of each CDR3. The D gene is left open where the match is weak. Clone size, where shown, is once, few, many, or a class for clones that have expanded.

clone_size d_call j_call v_call cdr3_nt cdr3_aa
once TRBD1 TRBJ1-4 TRBV7-9 TGTGCCAGCAGCGAGGACAGGGGGAATGAAAAACTGTTTTTT CASSEDRGNEKLFF
- TRBD2 TRBJ2-7 TRBV6-5 TGTGCCAGCAGTAAGGGACTAGCGGGAGACCGGAAGTACTTC CASSKGLAGDRKYF
- - TRBJ2-1 TRBV6-5 TGTGCCAGCAGTTACGAGGGTACGGGAAACTACAATGAGCAGTTCTTC CASSYEGTGNYNEQFF
- - TRBJ2-1 TRBV4-3 TGCGCCAGCAGCCAGGGACCAGGAGGGAGTGTCATCACCTACAATGAGCAGTTCTTC CASSQGPGGSVITYNEQFF
- TRBD1 TRBJ2-7 TRBV5-4 TGTGCCAGCAGCCCCGGCAGGGGGCCGGGCTACGAGCAGTACTTC CASSPGRGPGYEQYF
- TRBD1 TRBJ1-2 TRBV6-5 TGTGCCAGCAGTTACTCTACCGGGACAGTTGGTGGCTACACCTTC CASSYSTGTVGGYTF
once TRBD2 TRBJ2-3 TRBV28 TGTGCCAGCAGCAAACTAGCGGTTAGCACAGATACGCAGTATTTT CASSKLAVSTDTQYF
few - TRBJ2-1 TRBV9 TGTGCCAGCAGCGTAGATGGCAATGAGCAGTTCTTC CASSVDGNEQFF
- TRBD2 TRBJ2-7 TRBV7-9 TGTGCCAGCAGCTCTCTAGCGGGAGGGTCCTACGAGCAGTACTTC CASSSLAGGSYEQYF
- TRBD2 TRBJ2-1 TRBV7-9 TGTGCCAGCAGCTTCGGTGGGAGGGTAACCTACAATGAGCAGTTCTTC CASSFGGRVTYNEQFF
- - TRBJ2-3 TRBV14 TGTGCCAGCAGCGATCTAGCAAATACGCAGTATTTT CASSDLANTQYF
- - TRBJ2-1 TRBV7-2 TGTGCCAGCAGCTTAGGCAATGAGCAGTTCTTC CASSLGNEQFF
- - TRBJ2-5 TRBV6-5 TGTGCTAGCAGTACATCGGACATTCGGCAAGAGACCCAGTACTTC CASSTSDIRQETQYF
- - TRBJ2-1 TRBV6-4 TGTGCCAGCAGTGGCCTTCCTCTAGCGTCGAACAATGAGCAGTTCTTC CASSGLPLASNNEQFF
- TRBD2 TRBJ2-3 TRBV9 TGTGCCAGCAGCGTAGGTCCTAGCGGGAGCACAGATACGCAGTATTTT CASSVGPSGSTDTQYF
- - TRBJ1-1 TRBV6-5 TGTGCCAGCAGGCCGTTTGTCAGCGGCGAAGCTTTCTTT CASRPFVSGEAFF
once - TRBJ1-1 TRBV9 TGTGCCAGCAGCGTAGCTGGGGTGAACACTGAAGCTTTCTTT CASSVAGVNTEAFF
- - TRBJ2-5 TRBV13 TGTGCCAGCAGCTCCTGGGGGCCCCAAGAGACCCAGTACTTC CASSSWGPQETQYF
- TRBD1 TRBJ2-1 TRBV5-1 TGCGCCAGCAGCTTGTACGGGGACAGAGACAATGAGCAGTTCTTC CASSLYGDRDNEQFF
- - TRBJ2-1 TRBV2 TGTGCCAGCAGTGAGATCGAAGTCTATGAGCAGTTCTTC CASSEIEVYEQFF
- - TRBJ2-2 TRBV11-2 TGTGCCAGCAGCTTAGTTTATCCCGCGAACACCGGGGAGCTGTTTTTT CASSLVYPANTGELFF
- - TRBJ2-1 TRBV5-1 TGCGCCAGCCGATCCAGCCTATACAAGCGAGATTACAATGAGCAGTTCTTC CASRSSLYKRDYNEQFF
- TRBD2 TRBJ2-7 TRBV29-1 TGCAGCGTACGGACTAGCGGTTCCTACGAGCAGTACTTC CSVRTSGSYEQYF
- TRBD1 TRBJ2-3 TRBV11-2 TGTGCCAGCAGCTTAGAGTTTGTCAGGGGGCGAGGAGATACGCAGTATTTT CASSLEFVRGRGDTQYF
- - TRBJ1-5 TRBV5-5 TGTGCCAGCAGCTTGGCGGGTGGGAGCCCTCAGCCCCAGCATTTT CASSLAGGSPQPQHF
- - TRBJ2-7 TRBV21-1 TGTGCCAGCAGCAGGGTGGGAACCTACGAGCAGTACTTC CASSRVGTYEQYF
few - TRBJ2-7 TRBV6-5 TGTGCCAGCAGTTACTTCCGGGGGCCCTACGAGCAGTACTTC CASSYFRGPYEQYF
- TRBD1 TRBJ2-3 TRBV11-2 TGTGCCAGCAGCTTACTCGGGACAGGGGCCACAGATACGCAGTATTTT CASSLLGTGATDTQYF
- - TRBJ2-7 TRBV27 TGTGCCAGCTCGGGGCGCTCCTACGAGCAGTACTTC CASSGRSYEQYF
- - TRBJ2-1 TRBV5-6 TGTGCCAGCAGCTTGGGTGGGGTCAATGAGCAGTTCTTC CASSLGGVNEQFF
- - TRBJ2-7 TRBV30 TGTGCCTGGACCCTGGGGGACCTTGCCTACGAGCAGTACTTC CAWTLGDLAYEQYF
- - TRBJ1-3 TRBV19 - CATSFGAGNTIYF
- - TRBJ2-7 TRBV27 TGTGCCAGCAGTCCGGAGGGTTACGAGCAGTACTTC CASSPEGYEQYF
- TRBD2 TRBJ2-1 TRBV2 TGTGCCAGCAGGTCCGGGACTAGCGGGGTGATACAAGGGGATGAGCAGTTCTTC CASRSGTSGVIQGDEQFF